What follows are 30 T cell receptor beta chains derived from one specimen sequenced in a study of patients and donors after allogeneic stem cell transplantation. TCRdb itself ran the RT-PCR reads through MiXCR, one entry per CDR3 protein. The sample carries around 200,000 distinct CDR3 sequences, about 37% recorded once. Sequences were obtained from blood, either unsorted or a sorted T cell fraction (not recorded which). These receptors were collected from a human donor who was either an allogeneic HSCT recipient or a stem cell or donor lymphocyte infusion donor (not recorded which). It is not recorded whose cells these are; they may come from a transplant donor.

Only a few counts were recorded for this clonotype. The chain has TRBV4-1 and TRBJ1-4; 12 nucleotides match TRBD1. From germline, CDR1 is MGHRA and CDR2 YSYEKL. J gave up 6 bases and V 4 bases, and 12 bases lay outside the gene matches. The CDR3 runs to 18 residues. CDR3 DNA sequence: TGCGCCAGCAGCCTTCACCCGGGACAGGGGGCGCCGTATGAAAAACTGTTTTTT. Its protein is CASSLHPGQGAPYEKLFF.

The J gene is TRBJ1-5, the V gene TRBV7-9; 7 bases match TRBD1. V shed 5 bases and J 3 bases; nucleotides not matched to a gene: 4. The CDR3 is 14 residues long. The germline gives CDR1 SEHNR, CDR2 FQNEAQ (reference sequence). CDR3 coding DNA: TGTGCCAGCAGCCCGGGACAGCTCAATCAGCCCCAGCATTTT. The encoded protein is CASSPGQLNQPQHF.

This chain joins TRBV4-1 and TRBJ1-2; D is perhaps TRBD1 (5 bases). With 4 bases removed from V and 2 bases from J, the gap between germline ends came to 11 bases. Per germline, CDR1 MGHRA and CDR2 YSYEKL. The CDR3 loop spans 14 amino acids. The CDR3 nucleotides read TGCGCCAGCAGCCCCGCCGGGGCAAACTATGGCTACACCTTC. Protein product: CASSPAGANYGYTF.

V and J are TRBV20-1 and TRBJ2-4, with D unclear. The CDR3 consists of 12 residues. CDR1 is DFQATT and CDR2 is SNEGSKA in the germline V gene (reference sequence). The V gene lost 6 bases and the J gene lost 0 bases, with 6 bases spanning the gap. CDR3 in DNA: TGCAGTGCCACGCCAGCCAAAAACATTCAGTACTTC. Translated, it gives CSATPAKNIQYF.

The CDR3 is CASSLWGRDTEAFF. The CDR3 bases are TGCGCCAGCAGCTTGTGGGGGCGGGACACTGAAGCTTTCTTT. The chain employs TRBV5-1 and TRBJ1-1, with D tentatively TRBD1 (6 bases). Germline V gives CDR1 SGHRS, CDR2 YFSETQ. The CDR3 has 14 residues. The V end was cut by 1 base, the J end by 3 bases, with 10 bases between.

The chain links TRBV12-3 or TRBV12-4 to TRBJ2-2; D is ambiguous. CDR3 length equals 12 residues. V gave up 6 bases and J gave up 6 bases, with 8 bases separating them. The CDR3 is CASSPGPGELFF. CDR3 DNA: TGTGCCAGCAGCCCCGGCCCCGGGGAGCTGTTTTTT.

The CDR3 nucleotides read TGCGCCAGCAGCTTGGCCGGGGGGGCACACTTGACTGAAGCTTTCTTT. Protein sequence: CASSLAGGAHLTEAFF. This sequence joins TRBV5-1 and TRBJ1-1; TRBD1 is a possible D gene (6 bases). The CDR3 totals 16 residues. The ends were cut back, 0 bases at V and 5 bases at J, with 17 bases in the middle. In germline, CDR1 is SGHRS, CDR2 YFSETQ. Looking up the rest from reference TRBV5-1 and TRBJ1-1 gives the full variable domain: KAGVTQTPRYLIKTRGQQVTLSCSPISGHRSVSWYQQTPGQGLQFLFEYFSETQRNKGNFPGRFSGRQFSNSRSEMNVSTLELGDSALYLCASSLAGGAHLTEAFFGQGTRLTVV.

V usage is TRBV29-1 and J usage is TRBJ1-1, with D tentatively TRBD1 (5 bases). Germline V gene lookup returns CDR1 SQVTM and CDR2 ANQGSEA. CDR3 size: 12 residues. V was shortened by 7 bases and J by 4 bases, with 13 bases between the two germline ends. This CDR3 is CSGGVGGTEAFF. CDR3 bases: TGCAGCGGGGGGGTTGGTGGCACTGAAGCTTTCTTT.

This clonotype showed up just a few times. The gene calls are TRBV7-2 and TRBJ1-4, with TRBD1 matching over 9 bases. There are 15 residues in the CDR3. J lost 2 bases, V lost 3 bases, and 1 base had no gene match. CDR1 is SGHTA and CDR2 is FQGNSA in the germline V gene. This CDR3 reads CASSFGTGTNEKLFF. CDR3 bases: TGTGCCAGCAGCTTCGGGACAGGGACTAATGAAAAACTGTTTTTT. The full variable domain, in which reference TRBV7-2 and TRBJ1-4 provide the parts outside the CDR3, is GAGVSQSPSNKVTEKGKDVELRCDPISGHTALYWYRQSLGQGLEFLIYFQGNSAPDKSGLPSDRFSAERTGGSVSTLTIQRTQQEDSAVYLCASSFGTGTNEKLFFGSGTQLSVL.

This clonotype has a count of ten or more. The genes are TRBV5-1 and TRBJ1-2; TRBD1 matches at 10 bases. After removal of 5 bases from V and 0 bases from J, the junction contained 13 bases not matched to a gene. CDR3 size: 18 residues. Germline V gene sequence: CDR1 SGHRS, CDR2 YFSETQ. CDR3 in DNA: TGCGCCAGCAGTGGGGACGGGACAGGGGCCTACCCTAACTATGGCTACACCTTC. It specifies CASSGDGTGAYPNYGYTF.

CDR3 loop: CASSRTDSSGANVLTF. The CDR3, as DNA: TGTGCCAGCAGTCGAACCGACAGCTCTGGGGCCAACGTCCTGACTTTC. The chain combines TRBV12-3 or TRBV12-4 with TRBJ2-6, with D maybe TRBD1 (5 bases). The ends were cut back, 5 bases at V and 0 bases at J, with 11 bases in the middle. This CDR3 region has 16 residues.

The rearrangement joins TRBV6-2 or TRBV6-3 to TRBJ1-1; D is possibly TRBD1 (5 bases). The length of the CDR3 is 14 residues. Trimming cost V 5 bases and J 3 bases, with 13 bases left between them. Looked up from germline, CDR1 is MNHEY and CDR2 is SVGEGT. CDR3 sequence reads: CASSETAGYTEAFF. The CDR3 DNA is TGTGCCAGCAGTGAGACCGCAGGGTACACTGAAGCTTTCTTT.

The V gene is TRBV28, the J gene TRBJ2-1; 10 bases map to TRBD2. The CDR3 sequence is 16 residues long. The J segment lost 5 bases and the V segment lost 3 bases, leaving 7 bases of the junction unmatched. Germline CDR1 MDHEN, CDR2 SYDVKM. This chain's CDR3 is CASSLWRTSGDNEQFF. CDR3 sequence (DNA): TGTGCCAGCAGTTTGTGGAGAACTAGCGGGGACAATGAGCAGTTCTTC.

The chain uses TRBV9 and TRBJ1-6; 10 bases are a match to TRBD1. The germline V gene has CDR1 SGDLS and CDR2 YYNGEE. V lost 3 bases and J lost 4; bases outside the gene matches: 4. The CDR3 length is 16 residues. In DNA, the CDR3 is TGTGCCAGCAGCGGACAGGGGGCGCGGTATAATTCACCCCTCCACTTT. Protein: CASSGQGARYNSPLHF.

This clonotype was detected a few times. The rearrangement links TRBV9 to TRBJ1-3, with TRBD1 matching 10 bases. CDR3 length: 13 amino acids. From germline, CDR1 is SGDLS and CDR2 YYNGEE. V dropped 3 bases and J dropped 7; count of bases not matched to a gene: 1. CDR3 nucleotide sequence: TGTGCCAGCAGCGCGGGACAGGGGAACACCATATATTTT. Its protein product is CASSAGQGNTIYF.

This clonotype was counted between two and nine times. This sequence joins TRBV5-1 and TRBJ1-1; D not resolved. V lost 2 bases, J lost 3 bases, and 8 bases lay in between. This CDR3 has 13 amino acids. Germline V gives CDR1 SGHRS, CDR2 YFSETQ. CDR3 region: CASSFRPDTEAFF. CDR3 nucleotides: TGCGCCAGCAGCTTTCGACCTGACACTGAAGCTTTCTTT.

V is TRBV20-1 and J is TRBJ1-4; possibly TRBD1 for D (5 bases). CDR3 length: 16 residues. Between the trimmed V and J ends, which lost 5 bases and 0 bases, there was a span of 16 bases. Per germline, CDR1 DFQATT and CDR2 SNEGSKA (reference sequence). The DNA for the CDR3 is TGCAGTGCTCCACCCTTGGACACTCCAACTAATGAAAAACTGTTTTTT. Its protein product is CSAPPLDTPTNEKLFF.

This clonotype has only a few counts. The chain employs TRBV24-1 and TRBJ1-2; D is perhaps TRBD1 (6 bases). CDR1 and CDR2 (germline): KGHDR, SFDVKD. The length of the CDR3 is 13 residues. V shed 7 bases and J shed 4 bases, with 12 bases lying between them. The DNA for the CDR3 is TGTGCCACCAGCGGGACACCCTTCTATGGCTACACCTTC. Its translation: CATSGTPFYGYTF.

In its sample, this clonotype was seen a few times. V and J are TRBV12-3 or TRBV12-4 and TRBJ2-2; D is perhaps TRBD1 (5 bases). Between the trimmed V and J ends, which lost 4 bases and 5 bases, there was a span of 8 bases. The CDR3 totals 13 residues. For the CDR3, the DNA is TGTGCCAGCAGTTCCCAGGGTACCGGGGAGCTGTTTTTT. It is translated as CASSSQGTGELFF.

The sample holds a few counts of this clonotype. The rearrangement uses TRBV28 and TRBJ2-5, with a possible D match to TRBD1 (6 bases). The V and J ends lost 2 bases and 2 bases respectively, with 9 bases between them. The CDR3 consists of 14 residues. The germline V gene encodes CDR1 MDHEN and CDR2 SYDVKM. CDR3 sequence: CASSLVGTQETQYF. The CDR3 DNA sequence: TGTGCCAGCAGTTTAGTAGGGACACAAGAGACCCAGTACTTC.

This clonotype was counted between two and nine times. This chain links TRBV6-1 with TRBJ2-2; 8 bases align to TRBD1. V shed 7 bases, J shed 7 bases, and the junction held 8 bases outside the gene matches. Germline CDR1 and CDR2: MNHNS and SASEGT. The CDR3 runs 14 residues. The CDR3 here is CASKPETGVGELFF. CDR3 nucleotides: TGTGCCAGCAAGCCTGAGACAGGGGTCGGGGAGCTGTTTTTT.

This clonotype was counted at least ten times. V and J are TRBV29-1 and TRBJ1-1; D remains ambiguous. V was pared by 3 bases and J by 0 bases, with 14 bases between. This CDR3 has 15 residues. Germline CDR1 and CDR2: SQVTM and ANQGSEA. This CDR3 reads CSVDDGASLNTEAFF. Written as DNA, the CDR3 is TGCAGCGTTGACGATGGTGCGTCACTGAACACTGAAGCTTTCTTT.

This chain uses TRBV5-1 with TRBJ2-1, with D possibly called TRBD1 or TRBD2 (6 bases each). The germline CDR1 and CDR2 sequences are SGHRS and YFSETQ. Trimming took 4 bases from V and 0 from J, leaving 11 bases between them. The CDR3 runs 15 residues. CDR3 region: CASSEQGGSYNEQFF. CDR3 nucleotides: TGCGCCAGCAGCGAACAGGGAGGCTCCTACAATGAGCAGTTCTTC.

V gene TRBV20-1 combines with J gene TRBJ2-2; tentative D call: TRBD2 (6 bases). Germline V gives CDR1 DFQATT, CDR2 SNEGSKA (reference sequence). The V gene lost 6 bases and the J gene lost 2 bases, with 16 bases spanning the gap. The CDR3 has 15 amino acids. CDR3: CSAVRRALNTGELFF. Here the CDR3 DNA reads TGCAGTGCGGTTCGGAGGGCCCTAAACACCGGGGAGCTGTTTTTT.

The chain couples TRBV20-1 to TRBJ2-5, with D possibly being TRBD1 (6 bases). Trimming took off 4 bases at V and 2 bases at J, with 17 bases between the two ends. The CDR3 loop spans 15 amino acids. Germline CDR1 DFQATT, CDR2 SNEGSKA (reference sequence). The CDR3 sequence is CSAIYRAGFQETQYF. The DNA for the CDR3 is TGCAGTGCTATCTACAGGGCAGGGTTTCAAGAGACCCAGTACTTC.

This clonotype showed up just a few times. The gene calls are TRBV28 and TRBJ1-6, with D unresolved. Germline V CDR1 and CDR2: MDHEN, SYDVKM. CDR3 length equals 15 residues. V was trimmed by 2 bases and J by 8 bases, leaving 13 bases between them. This CDR3 is CASSLQSFTYSPLHF. CDR3 in DNA: TGTGCCAGCAGTTTACAAAGTTTTACTTATTCACCCCTCCACTTT.

This chain links TRBV3-1 with TRBJ2-3; 10 nucleotides align to TRBD2. CDR3 size: 16 residues. The germline V gene has CDR1 LGHDT and CDR2 YNNKEL (reference sequence). V trimming: 4 bases; J trimming: 2 bases; junction bases outside the gene matches: 6. CDR3 sequence: CASSLGLAQHTDTQYF. The CDR3 DNA reads as TGTGCCAGCAGCCTGGGACTAGCGCAACACACAGATACGCAGTATTTT.

The chain has TRBV12-3 or TRBV12-4 and TRBJ2-3, with D possibly called TRBD1 or TRBD2 (6 bases each). CDR3 size: 14 residues. V lost 8 bases to trimming and J lost 0 bases, with 12 bases between them. The CDR3 protein is CASQDGGSTDTQYF. The CDR3 nucleotides read TGTGCCAGCCAGGACGGGGGCAGCACAGATACGCAGTATTTT.

The CDR3 bases are TGTGCCACCAGCAGGGACAGGGGGCCGAGCAATCAGCCCCAGCATTTT. It is translated as CATSRDRGPSNQPQHF. This sequence joins TRBV15 and TRBJ1-5, with 11 nucleotides matching TRBD1. Germline loops: CDR1 LNHNV, CDR2 YYDKDF (reference sequence). This CDR3 is built from 16 residues. Losses at the gene ends were 3 bases for V and 1 base for J; bases not matched to a gene: 2. Variable domain in full (rest from reference TRBV15 and TRBJ1-5): DAMVIQNPRYQVTQFGKPVTLSCSQTLNHNVMYWYQQKSSQAPKLLFHYYDKDFNNEADTPDNFQSRRPNTSFCFLDIRSPGLGDTAMYLCATSRDRGPSNQPQHFGDGTRLSIL.

This chain uses TRBV20-1 with TRBJ2-7; D remains ambiguous. The CDR3 is 13 residues long. Looked up from germline, CDR1 is DFQATT and CDR2 is SNEGSKA (reference sequence). V dropped 2 bases and J dropped 3 bases, with 11 bases sitting between them. CDR3 sequence reads: CSARLGGIYEQYF. The CDR3 region has the DNA TGCAGTGCTAGACTAGGCGGTATCTACGAGCAGTACTTC.